This TCR beta chain was sequenced in a study of cytomegalovirus exposure and HLA in healthy donors. Whole-study context: A prior analysis found fewer than 120 million unique TCR beta sequences from around 190 million T cells. Study results and limitations: Equally common other TCR beta chains were less clonally expanded than HLA-associated ones, a later analysis found. Listed as cytomegalovirus-associated were over 150 TCR beta chains. Earlier analysis found most TCR beta V segments productive about 87% or about 30% of the time.

The CDR3 has 17 residues. Germline loops: CDR1 SGHRS, CDR2 YFSETQ. V was pared by 6 bases and J by 1 base, with 14 bases of the junction left unmatched. Primers for the PCR totalled 60 Vbeta and 13 Jbeta. Sequencing was performed with immunoSEQ multiplex PCR; in TCRdb, only in-frame clones are kept and a portion is missing. This table holds 120,000 or so clones, around 80% found once. Note on this clone: The antigen is not known.

This receptor was taken from a man younger than 45 in good health and CMV-seronegative. This chain uses TRBV5-1 with TRBJ1-2; 8 nucleotides match TRBD1. The sequencing input was PBMCs. CDR3 bases: TGCGCCAGCACTCTGACAGGGGAGCCACGTTATAACTATGGCTACACCTTC. Its translation is CASTLTGEPRYNYGYTF.